This is a list of T cell receptor beta chains from one sample in a study of blood T cell repertoires in COVID-19. Profiling relied on immunoSEQ multiplex PCR, and the TCRdb table lists in-frame clones only, not all of them. Here the sample spans over 85,000 clones, 87% being singletons. The sample comprised peripheral blood. Receptors originate from a human donor with acute or convalescent COVID-19. The donor label of this sample is uncertain. The CDR3 runs from the conserved cysteine through the conserved F or W. The order of the fields is CDR3 DNA, CDR3 protein, CDR3 length, V gene, clone size, J gene, D gene. D genes are given only for firm matches. Some rows have no size entry. The others give once, few or many, or a class for an expanded clone.

CDR3 DNA: TGTGCCAGCAGCGTAGACAGCTATGGCTACACCTTC
CDR3 protein: CASSVDSYGYTF
CDR3 length: 12
V gene: TRBV9
clone size: .
J gene: TRBJ1-2
D gene: .

CDR3 DNA: TGTGCCAGCAGCGAGAGGGGGCTGCGGAACACTGAAGCTTTCTTT
CDR3 protein: CASSERGLRNTEAFF
CDR3 length: 15
V gene: TRBV9
clone size: .
J gene: TRBJ1-1
D gene: TRBD1

CDR3 DNA: TGTGCCTGGAGTGTACCTCCAGATGGCTACACCTTC
CDR3 protein: CAWSVPPDGYTF
CDR3 length: 12
V gene: TRBV30
clone size: .
J gene: TRBJ1-2
D gene: .

CDR3 DNA: TGTGCCAGCAGCTTAAGGGGCAACAGGCCGAGCACAGATACGCAGTATTTT
CDR3 protein: CASSLRGNRPSTDTQYF
CDR3 length: 17
V gene: TRBV5-4
clone size: .
J gene: TRBJ2-3
D gene: .

CDR3 DNA: TGCGCCAGCAGCTCCAAACAGGGGCGCGGGGAAAAACTGTTTTTT
CDR3 protein: CASSSKQGRGEKLFF
CDR3 length: 15
V gene: TRBV5-1
clone size: once
J gene: TRBJ1-4
D gene: TRBD1

CDR3 DNA: TGTGCCAGCAGCTTGGGCGCGGGATACGAGCAGTACTTC
CDR3 protein: CASSLGAGYEQYF
CDR3 length: 13
V gene: TRBV13
clone size: .
J gene: TRBJ2-7
D gene: .

CDR3 DNA: TGTGCCAGCAGTTTACCACAGGCTAACACTGAAGCTTTCTTT
CDR3 protein: CASSLPQANTEAFF
CDR3 length: 14
V gene: TRBV28
clone size: .
J gene: TRBJ1-1
D gene: .

CDR3 DNA: TGTGCCAGCAGCACAACTTGGGACAGGGGGACCTACGAGCAGTACTTC
CDR3 protein: CASSTTWDRGTYEQYF
CDR3 length: 16
V gene: TRBV7-7
clone size: .
J gene: TRBJ2-7
D gene: TRBD1

CDR3 DNA: TGTGCCAGCAGCCCTCGGGGACAGGGGGAGCCTCAGCCCCAGCATTTT
CDR3 protein: CASSPRGQGEPQPQHF
CDR3 length: 16
V gene: TRBV4-2
clone size: .
J gene: TRBJ1-5
D gene: TRBD1

CDR3 DNA: TGTGCCTGGACGAGCGGGGGTACGCAGTATTTT
CDR3 protein: CAWTSGGTQYF
CDR3 length: 11
V gene: TRBV30
clone size: .
J gene: TRBJ2-3
D gene: TRBD2

CDR3 DNA: TGTGCCATCAGCCGGGGCCCCGGGACTCTCTATCCCACCGGGGAGCTGTTTTTT
CDR3 protein: CAISRGPGTLYPTGELFF
CDR3 length: 18
V gene: TRBV10-3
clone size: .
J gene: TRBJ2-2
D gene: .

CDR3 DNA: TGTGCCAGCAGAAGCGGGGGGGCCGATCAAGAGACCCAGTACTTC
CDR3 protein: CASRSGGADQETQYF
CDR3 length: 15
V gene: TRBV6-5
clone size: .
J gene: TRBJ2-5
D gene: TRBD2

CDR3 DNA: TGTGCCTGGAGTGTCCGGGGGACCTTCTATAATTCACCCCTCCACTTT
CDR3 protein: CAWSVRGTFYNSPLHF
CDR3 length: 16
V gene: TRBV30
clone size: once
J gene: TRBJ1-6
D gene: .

CDR3 DNA: TGTGCCAGCACCCCCCCCGACAGGGACAAATATAACTATGGCTACACCTTC
CDR3 protein: CASTPPDRDKYNYGYTF
CDR3 length: 17
V gene: TRBV7-8
clone size: .
J gene: TRBJ1-2
D gene: TRBD1

CDR3 DNA: TGCGCCAGCAGCCAAGATGGCCAGGGGGGGGCCAACGTCCTGACTTTC
CDR3 protein: CASSQDGQGGANVLTF
CDR3 length: 16
V gene: TRBV4-1
clone size: once
J gene: TRBJ2-6
D gene: .

CDR3 DNA: TGTGCCAGCAATCGACGGGTAGGCAACACTGAAGCTTTCTTT
CDR3 protein: CASNRRVGNTEAFF
CDR3 length: 14
V gene: TRBV28
clone size: .
J gene: TRBJ1-1
D gene: .

CDR3 DNA: TGCAGCGTCCTCCGGGACAGGTCATATGAAGCTTTCTTT
CDR3 protein: CSVLRDRSYEAFF
CDR3 length: 13
V gene: TRBV29-1
clone size: .
J gene: TRBJ1-1
D gene: TRBD1

CDR3 DNA: TGTGCCAGCAGCTTACTACAGGGGGCAGGAGAGACCCAGTACTTC
CDR3 protein: CASSLLQGAGETQYF
CDR3 length: 15
V gene: TRBV28
clone size: .
J gene: TRBJ2-5
D gene: TRBD1

CDR3 DNA: TGCAGCGGGAGGGGGGGATGGAATGAGCAGTTCTTC
CDR3 protein: CSGRGGWNEQFF
CDR3 length: 12
V gene: TRBV29-1
clone size: .
J gene: TRBJ2-1
D gene: .

CDR3 DNA: TGCAGCGTCCAAACAGGGGGACCGGGGCTTAATCAGCCCCAGCATTTT
CDR3 protein: CSVQTGGPGLNQPQHF
CDR3 length: 16
V gene: TRBV29-1
clone size: .
J gene: TRBJ1-5
D gene: TRBD1

CDR3 DNA: TGTGCCAGCAGCAAGGGACAGGTTAGCTCCTATAATTCACCCCTCCACTTT
CDR3 protein: CASSKGQVSSYNSPLHF
CDR3 length: 17
V gene: TRBV21-1
clone size: .
J gene: TRBJ1-6
D gene: .

CDR3 DNA: TGTGCCAGCAGCCCTCGGACAGGGCTTAACACTGAAGCTTTCTTT
CDR3 protein: CASSPRTGLNTEAFF
CDR3 length: 15
V gene: TRBV7-9
clone size: .
J gene: TRBJ1-1
D gene: TRBD1

CDR3 DNA: TGTGCCAGCAAACGGGGGTTCGAAAAACTGTTTTTT
CDR3 protein: CASKRGFEKLFF
CDR3 length: 12
V gene: TRBV2
clone size: .
J gene: TRBJ1-4
D gene: .

CDR3 DNA: TGCGCCAGCAGACAGGGGGGGACTGAAGCTTTCTTT
CDR3 protein: CASRQGGTEAFF
CDR3 length: 12
V gene: TRBV10-2
clone size: .
J gene: TRBJ1-1
D gene: TRBD1

CDR3 DNA: TGCGCCAGCAGCTCCGGACTAGCGGTTCAAGAGACCCAGTACTTC
CDR3 protein: CASSSGLAVQETQYF
CDR3 length: 15
V gene: TRBV5-1
clone size: .
J gene: TRBJ2-5
D gene: TRBD2

CDR3 DNA: TGTGCCAGCAGTGTTAGCGGGGGCCTTAGCACAGATACGCAGTATTTT
CDR3 protein: CASSVSGGLSTDTQYF
CDR3 length: 16
V gene: TRBV2
clone size: .
J gene: TRBJ2-3
D gene: TRBD2

CDR3 DNA: TGTGCCAGCAGCGTAGGAGGCACGGTGGGGCTGAATTCACCCCTCCACTTT
CDR3 protein: CASSVGGTVGLNSPLHF
CDR3 length: 17
V gene: TRBV9
clone size: .
J gene: TRBJ1-6
D gene: .

CDR3 DNA: TGTGCCAGCAGTTCGATCCGCGGGGACGGCCTTTACAATGAGCAGTTCTTC
CDR3 protein: CASSSIRGDGLYNEQFF
CDR3 length: 17
V gene: TRBV28
clone size: .
J gene: TRBJ2-1
D gene: .

CDR3 DNA: TGTGCCAGCAGCCAAGGGGATACCTATGGCTACACCTTC
CDR3 protein: CASSQGDTYGYTF
CDR3 length: 13
V gene: TRBV6-6
clone size: .
J gene: TRBJ1-2
D gene: .

CDR3 DNA: TGTGCCAGCAGCCAACAACAAGGGGTAGGAGGCTACACCTTC
CDR3 protein: CASSQQQGVGGYTF
CDR3 length: 14
V gene: TRBV14
clone size: .
J gene: TRBJ1-2
D gene: .

CDR3 DNA: TGTGCCAGCATTTCACTGGCCCTCCCGGACTCCTATGGCTACACCTTC
CDR3 protein: CASISLALPDSYGYTF
CDR3 length: 16
V gene: TRBV27
clone size: .
J gene: TRBJ1-2
D gene: .

CDR3 DNA: TGTGCCACCAGCAGAGGGGAGGGCTGGAGAACCGGGGAGCTGTTTTTT
CDR3 protein: CATSRGEGWRTGELFF
CDR3 length: 16
V gene: TRBV15
clone size: .
J gene: TRBJ2-2
D gene: TRBD2

CDR3 DNA: TGTGCCAGCAGCTTAGCGGCGGTGAACACCGGGGAGCTGTTTTTT
CDR3 protein: CASSLAAVNTGELFF
CDR3 length: 15
V gene: TRBV7-2
clone size: .
J gene: TRBJ2-2
D gene: .

CDR3 DNA: TGTGCCAGTACCCCCTTGGGCACCACAGATACGCAGTATTTT
CDR3 protein: CASTPLGTTDTQYF
CDR3 length: 14
V gene: TRBV19
clone size: .
J gene: TRBJ2-3
D gene: .

CDR3 DNA: TGTGCCAGTAGTATCGACAGGTCCCGAGCTTTCTTT
CDR3 protein: CASSIDRSRAFF
CDR3 length: 12
V gene: TRBV19
clone size: .
J gene: TRBJ1-1
D gene: .

CDR3 DNA: TGTGCCAGCAGCTCACCCGGGACTAGCGACTACAATGAGCAGTTCTTC
CDR3 protein: CASSSPGTSDYNEQFF
CDR3 length: 16
V gene: TRBV7-3
clone size: .
J gene: TRBJ2-1
D gene: TRBD2

CDR3 DNA: TGTGCCAGCAGCGCGGGACCTGTGGACACCGGGGAGCTGTTTTTT
CDR3 protein: CASSAGPVDTGELFF
CDR3 length: 15
V gene: TRBV5-5
clone size: .
J gene: TRBJ2-2
D gene: .

CDR3 DNA: TGTGCCAGCAGCTTACTCCCGGGACAGATGTACGAGCAGTACTTC
CDR3 protein: CASSLLPGQMYEQYF
CDR3 length: 15
V gene: TRBV28
clone size: .
J gene: TRBJ2-7
D gene: TRBD1

CDR3 DNA: TGTGCCAGCAGCTCGCTACAGGGGGCGGGAAAGTCTGAAGCTTTCTTT
CDR3 protein: CASSSLQGAGKSEAFF
CDR3 length: 16
V gene: TRBV7-2
clone size: few
J gene: TRBJ1-1
D gene: TRBD1

CDR3 DNA: TGTGCCAGCTCCGAGGGACAGTTCTATGGCTACACCTTC
CDR3 protein: CASSEGQFYGYTF
CDR3 length: 13
V gene: TRBV18
clone size: .
J gene: TRBJ1-2
D gene: TRBD1

CDR3 DNA: TGTGCCAGCAGTAACCCGGGACTAGCGGGGGTCTACGAGCAGTACTTC
CDR3 protein: CASSNPGLAGVYEQYF
CDR3 length: 16
V gene: TRBV27
clone size: .
J gene: TRBJ2-7
D gene: TRBD2

CDR3 DNA: TGTGCCAGCAGGGCGGCGGGGCTAGCGGGGAGGAACACCGGGGAGCTGTTTTTT
CDR3 protein: CASRAAGLAGRNTGELFF
CDR3 length: 18
V gene: TRBV7-9
clone size: .
J gene: TRBJ2-2
D gene: TRBD2

CDR3 DNA: TGTGCCAGCACACTAGCGGGGGGGCAAGATACGCAGTATTTT
CDR3 protein: CASTLAGGQDTQYF
CDR3 length: 14
V gene: TRBV2
clone size: .
J gene: TRBJ2-3
D gene: TRBD2

CDR3 DNA: TGTGCCAGCAGCTCCCGCCCGACAGGGCGCCTGCCCTACGAGCAGTACTTC
CDR3 protein: CASSSRPTGRLPYEQYF
CDR3 length: 17
V gene: TRBV7-3
clone size: .
J gene: TRBJ2-7
D gene: TRBD1

CDR3 DNA: TGTGCCAGCAATTTTTTAGAGGGACAGGGTGATTCACCCCTCCACTTT
CDR3 protein: CASNFLEGQGDSPLHF
CDR3 length: 16
V gene: TRBV21-1
clone size: .
J gene: TRBJ1-6
D gene: .

CDR3 DNA: TGCAGCGTTGAAGTACTAGCGGGGGCCTATCTTGCCAAAAACATTCAGTACTTC
CDR3 protein: CSVEVLAGAYLAKNIQYF
CDR3 length: 18
V gene: TRBV29-1
clone size: .
J gene: TRBJ2-4
D gene: TRBD2

CDR3 DNA: TGTGCCAGCAGTCCGGGGGCCGGGGAGCTGTTTTTT
CDR3 protein: CASSPGAGELFF
CDR3 length: 12
V gene: TRBV7-3
clone size: .
J gene: TRBJ2-2
D gene: .

CDR3 DNA: TGCGCCAGCAGCCAAGATTTCGAAGGGGGAGATGAAAAACTGTTTTTT
CDR3 protein: CASSQDFEGGDEKLFF
CDR3 length: 16
V gene: TRBV4-3
clone size: .
J gene: TRBJ1-4
D gene: .

CDR3 DNA: TGTGCCAGCAGCCAAGTACCGACAGGCTACTCTGGGGCCAACGTCCTGACTTTC
CDR3 protein: CASSQVPTGYSGANVLTF
CDR3 length: 18
V gene: TRBV3-1/TRBV3-2
clone size: .
J gene: TRBJ2-6
D gene: .

CDR3 DNA: TGTGCCAGCAGCTTAGGTGGGACAAGGGAGTACGAGCAGTACTTC
CDR3 protein: CASSLGGTREYEQYF
CDR3 length: 15
V gene: TRBV11-3
clone size: .
J gene: TRBJ2-7
D gene: .

CDR3 DNA: TGTGCCAGCAGCCAAAGAAGGGACAGAGGAGAAGCTTTCTTT
CDR3 protein: CASSQRRDRGEAFF
CDR3 length: 14
V gene: TRBV14
clone size: .
J gene: TRBJ1-1
D gene: TRBD1

CDR3 DNA: TGTGCCAGCACCGGGACAGGGTCGGGCTACACCTTC
CDR3 protein: CASTGTGSGYTF
CDR3 length: 12
V gene: TRBV6-5
clone size: .
J gene: TRBJ1-2
D gene: TRBD1

CDR3 DNA: TGCGCCAGCAGCTTTGACAGGGCCCAAGAGACCCAGTACTTC
CDR3 protein: CASSFDRAQETQYF
CDR3 length: 14
V gene: TRBV5-1
clone size: .
J gene: TRBJ2-5
D gene: TRBD1

CDR3 DNA: TGCGCCAGCAGCCCGGAGTGGACAGCTGAAGCTTTCTTT
CDR3 protein: CASSPEWTAEAFF
CDR3 length: 13
V gene: TRBV5-1
clone size: .
J gene: TRBJ1-1
D gene: .

CDR3 DNA: TGTGCCAGCTCACCCGGGGACTCGTACTACGAGCAGTACTTC
CDR3 protein: CASSPGDSYYEQYF
CDR3 length: 14
V gene: TRBV18
clone size: once
J gene: TRBJ2-7
D gene: .

CDR3 DNA: TGTGCCTGGAGTCCAACTAGCGGGGGCCTATACAATGAGCAGTTCTTC
CDR3 protein: CAWSPTSGGLYNEQFF
CDR3 length: 16
V gene: TRBV30
clone size: once
J gene: TRBJ2-1
D gene: TRBD2

CDR3 DNA: TGTGCCAGCAGGCAGGGATTCTACAATGAGCAGTTCTTC
CDR3 protein: CASRQGFYNEQFF
CDR3 length: 13
V gene: TRBV2
clone size: .
J gene: TRBJ2-1
D gene: .

CDR3 DNA: TGTGCCAGCAGTTCCCCAGGGGGCAGCTCCTACAATGAGCAGTTCTTC
CDR3 protein: CASSSPGGSSYNEQFF
CDR3 length: 16
V gene: TRBV28
clone size: .
J gene: TRBJ2-1
D gene: TRBD1